This T cell receptor (beta chain) stems from a study of cytomegalovirus exposure and HLA in healthy donors. Looking at the study overall: The approximately 610 first-cohort repertoires shared a platform with the roughly 130 validation repertoires, as reported in a later analysis. Study-level results: Subsequent analysis of the 120 or so validation repertoires found a tendency for first-cohort TCR clusters to co-occur. Rarity held for most TCR sequences, but there were some public TCRs that occurred in many donors. The study listed roughly 160 cytomegalovirus-associated TCR beta chains.

V was pared by 0 bases and J by 7 bases, with 8 bases between. Germline V gives CDR1 LNHDA, CDR2 SQIVND (reference sequence). This CDR3 has 13 residues. Using immunoSEQ multiplex PCR, the repertoire was profiled, and TCRdb retains in-frame clones only, with some absent. The table has some 80,000 clones, almost 97% seen once. This clone was found a few times. The antigen is not known. The material sequenced was PBMCs. The clonotype originates from a man aged 18 to 35 in good health and CMV-seropositive. The gene calls are TRBV19 and TRBJ2-3; D unclear. The CDR3 nucleotides are TGTGCCAGTAGTATAGATCAGGTGAATACGCAGTATTTT. Translation: CASSIDQVNTQYF.